The 27 T cell receptor beta chains listed next were all sequenced from one sample in a study of cytomegalovirus exposure and HLA in healthy donors. PCR involved 60 Vbeta and 13 Jbeta primers. Using immunoSEQ multiplex PCR, the repertoire was profiled, and TCRdb retains in-frame clones only, with some absent. The sample contains 80,000 to 95,000 clones, almost 80% of which appear only once. The sample taken for sequencing was PBMCs. The receptors here all came from a female donor in good health and CMV-seronegative.

The CDR3 loop reads CASSPPSGGSYEQYF. CDR3 DNA sequence: TGTGCCAGCAGCCCACCTAGCGGGGGATCCTACGAGCAGTACTTC. V is TRBV7-6 and J is TRBJ2-7; 10 bases line up with TRBD2. The germline V gene has CDR1 SGHVS and CDR2 FNYEAQ. This CDR3 region has 15 residues. V trimming: 5 bases; J trimming: 1 base; junction bases outside the gene matches: 5. The variable domain in full, with the rest retrieved from reference TRBV7-6 and TRBJ2-7, is GAGVSQSPRYKVTKRGQDVALRCDPISGHVSLYWYRQALGQGPEFLTYFNYEAQQDKSGLPNDRFSAERPEGSISTLTIQRTEQRDSAMYRCASSPPSGGSYEQYFGPGTRLTVT.

A few counts support this clone. The V call is TRBV4-3, the J call TRBJ1-1, with D maybe TRBD1 (5 bases). This CDR3 spans 14 amino acids. The germline gives CDR1 LGHNA, CDR2 YSLEER. V lost 0 bases, J lost 7 bases, and 12 bases lay in between. The CDR3 protein is CASSQDPGYGEAFF. DNA for the CDR3: TGCGCCAGCAGCCAAGACCCAGGGTACGGTGAAGCTTTCTTT.

The chain couples TRBV7-8 to TRBJ2-5, with TRBD2 matching over 7 bases. The length of the CDR3 is 14 residues. V was pared by 2 bases and J by 4 bases, with 4 bases of the junction left unmatched. Germline V gives CDR1 SGHVS, CDR2 FQNEAQ. The CDR3 DNA reads TGTGCCAGCAGCTTACATCGGGGGGTAGAGACCCAGTACTTC. This codes for CASSLHRGVETQYF.

The chain carries TRBV10-3 and TRBJ2-5; perhaps TRBD1 as D (5 bases). This CDR3 is 14 amino acids long. V lost 0 bases and J 2 bases, leaving 7 bases between the germline ends. Germline CDR1 ENHRY, CDR2 SYGVKD. CDR3 protein: CAISESTEQETQYF. The CDR3, as DNA: TGTGCCATCAGTGAGTCGACAGAACAAGAGACCCAGTACTTC.

With regard to this clone: Other DNA sequences from this sample encode an identical CDR3 as well. The CDR3 bases are TGTGCCAGCTCACCTCCTAGCACAGATACGCAGTATTTT. Protein: CASSPPSTDTQYF. This chain connects TRBV18 to TRBJ2-3; D remains ambiguous. The germline V gene encodes CDR1 KGHSH and CDR2 LQKENI. CDR3 length: 13 amino acids. Trimming took off 3 bases at V and 0 bases at J, with 4 bases between the two ends. The full variable domain, completed using reference TRBV18 and TRBJ2-3, is NAGVMQNPRHLVRRRGQEARLRCSPMKGHSHVYWYRQLPEEGLKFMVYLQKENIIDESGMPKERFSAEFPKEGPSILRIQQVVRGDSAAYFCASSPPSTDTQYFGPGTRLTVL.

The chain carries TRBV5-1 and TRBJ2-5; TRBD2 matches 9 bases. The junction had 5 bases not matched to a gene; V was cut back by 0 bases and J by 5 bases. The CDR3 is 15 residues long. CDR1 SGHRS and CDR2 YFSETQ come from the germline V gene. CDR3: CASSLAAGGAETQYF. DNA for the CDR3: TGCGCCAGCAGCTTGGCGGCGGGGGGGGCTGAGACCCAGTACTTC.

The V gene is TRBV7-9, the J gene TRBJ2-7, with TRBD2 matching 8 bases. Trimming cost V 6 bases and J 3 bases; bases outside gene matches: 16. Germline V gene lookup returns CDR1 SEHNR and CDR2 FQNEAQ (reference sequence). The CDR3 covers 17 residues. CDR3 protein: CASSHQGQRGGGYEQYF. The DNA for the CDR3 is TGTGCCAGCAGTCACCAAGGTCAACGGGGGGGCGGCTACGAGCAGTACTTC.

The rearrangement links TRBV5-1 to TRBJ2-3; 8 bases map to TRBD1. In germline, CDR1 is SGHRS, CDR2 YFSETQ. With 0 bases clipped from V and 6 bases from J, the junction kept 6 bases outside the gene matches. The CDR3 covers 15 residues. CDR3 in amino acids: CASSLGTGYRDTQYF. The DNA for the CDR3 is TGCGCCAGCAGCTTGGGGACAGGGTATAGGGATACGCAGTATTTT.

The chain employs TRBV19 and TRBJ1-5; D is unresolved. Germline assignment: CDR1 LNHDA and CDR2 SQIVND (reference sequence). V gave up 3 bases and J gave up 7 bases, with 16 bases separating them. This CDR3 region has 15 residues. CDR3 nucleotide sequence: TGTGCCAGTAGTATTGGGTCGGAGGGAGGGCAGCCCCAGCATTTT. Translating gives CASSIGSEGGQPQHF.

The chain couples TRBV28 to TRBJ1-5; 7 bases match TRBD1. This CDR3 spans 14 amino acids. Unmatched junction bases numbered 1, after V lost 3 bases and J lost 2 bases. The germline V gene has CDR1 MDHEN and CDR2 SYDVKM. The CDR3 loop is CASSFQGGNQPQHF. CDR3 coding DNA: TGTGCCAGCAGTTTTCAGGGGGGCAATCAGCCCCAGCATTTT.

The chain uses TRBV4-2 and TRBJ2-7, with 8 bases fitting TRBD1. Trimming removed 1 base from V and 6 bases from J; junction bases left unmatched: 8. Germline CDR1 reads LGHNA; CDR2 reads YNFKEQ. CDR3 length: 15 amino acids. The CDR3 reads CASSQVPQGGSEQYF. CDR3 nucleotide sequence: TGTGCCAGCAGCCAAGTACCACAGGGGGGAAGCGAGCAGTACTTC.

The table lists this clone with a few counts. The chain is built from TRBV5-1 and TRBJ2-7; 8 bases line up with TRBD1. The CDR3 runs to 14 residues. Per germline, CDR1 SGHRS and CDR2 YFSETQ. V lost 0 bases and J lost 5; bases outside the gene matches: 4. The CDR3 region has the DNA TGCGCCAGCAGCTTGGATGGACAGGGTCACGAGCAGTACTTC. It codes for CASSLDGQGHEQYF. Using reference TRBV5-1 and TRBJ2-7 for the parts outside the CDR3, the full variable domain is KAGVTQTPRYLIKTRGQQVTLSCSPISGHRSVSWYQQTPGQGLQFLFEYFSETQRNKGNFPGRFSGRQFSNSRSEMNVSTLELGDSALYLCASSLDGQGHEQYFGPGTRLTVT.

For the CDR3, the DNA is TGTGCCAGCAGTTTGCCCGGGAACTACGAGCAGTACTTC. Translated: CASSLPGNYEQYF. The chain joins TRBV28 to TRBJ2-7; D is possibly TRBD2 (5 bases). This CDR3 contains 13 residues. CDR1 is MDHEN, CDR2 SYDVKM, per germline. V gave up 3 bases and J gave up 3 bases, with 9 bases separating them.

V and J are TRBV29-1 and TRBJ2-5; D gene unclear. The CDR3 has 15 amino acids. The germline V and J ends were trimmed by 0 bases and 7 bases, with 18 bases remaining between them. Germline-derived CDR1 and CDR2 are SQVTM and ANQGSEA. The CDR3 DNA is TGCAGCGTTGAAGAATACAGAGTGGGTGTCGGGACCCAGTACTTC. Its translation is CSVEEYRVGVGTQYF.

This clone was picked up a small number of times. This chain joins TRBV28 and TRBJ1-5, with D perhaps matching TRBD1 (5 bases). The ends were cut back, 3 bases at V and 2 bases at J, with 14 bases in the middle. Germline V gives CDR1 MDHEN, CDR2 SYDVKM. The CDR3 is 16 residues long. DNA for the CDR3: TGTGCCAGCAGTTTTCTGAGTCAGGGCCGCAATCAGCCCCAGCATTTT. Residues: CASSFLSQGRNQPQHF.

J is TRBJ1-1 and V is TRBV4-2; a possible D gene is TRBD1 (6 bases). The CDR3 length is 15 residues. Trimming shortened V by 0 bases and J by 0 bases, and 8 bases separated the two germline ends. Per germline, CDR1 LGHNA and CDR2 YNFKEQ. The chain's CDR3 is CASSQDGGMNTEAFF. CDR3 bases: TGTGCCAGCAGCCAAGATGGGGGCATGAACACTGAAGCTTTCTTT.

The V gene is TRBV2, the J gene TRBJ2-5; 10 nucleotides match TRBD2. The germline CDR1 and CDR2 sequences are SNHLY and FYNNEI. The CDR3 contains 14 residues. V shed 9 bases and J 5 bases; nucleotides not matched to a gene: 9. CDR3 residues: CARSAGGQMETQYF. CDR3 sequence (DNA): TGTGCCAGGTCAGCGGGGGGGCAGATGGAGACCCAGTACTTC. Drawing the rest from reference TRBV2 and TRBJ2-5, the complete variable domain is EPEVTQTPSHQVTQMGQEVILRCVPISNHLYFYWYRQILGQKVEFLVSFYNNEISEKSEIFDDQFSVERPDGSNFTLKIRSTKLEDSAMYFCARSAGGQMETQYFGPGTRLLVL.

This chain connects TRBV19 to TRBJ1-2; D possibly corresponds to TRBD1 (6 bases). Germline CDR1 and CDR2: LNHDA and SQIVND (reference sequence). V was cut by 6 bases and J by 2 bases, with 25 bases left in between. The CDR3 extends over 18 amino acids. CDR3 region: CASSMPSGAGALNYGYTF. The CDR3 nucleotides read TGTGCCAGTAGCATGCCTTCCGGGGCAGGGGCCCTGAACTATGGCTACACCTTC.

This clone was detected only once. The chain combines TRBV4-2 with TRBJ2-5; TRBD2 matches at 10 bases. Looked up from germline, CDR1 is LGHNA and CDR2 is YNFKEQ. With V trimmed by 1 base and J by 3 bases, 2 bases remained unmatched. The CDR3 spans 15 residues. The CDR3 nucleotides are TGTGCCAGCAGCCAAGGTCTAGCGGGGGAAGAGACCCAGTACTTC. Its protein is CASSQGLAGEETQYF.

This clone appeared once. J is TRBJ2-1 and V is TRBV5-4; D remains ambiguous. Germline CDR1 is SGHNT and CDR2 is YYREEE (reference sequence). Deletions cut 4 bases from V and 0 bases from J, with 11 bases between. This CDR3 is 15 amino acids long. CDR3 DNA sequence: TGTGCCAGCAGCGAAAGCTATAGCTCCTACAATGAGCAGTTCTTC. Amino acid sequence: CASSESYSSYNEQFF.

The chain couples TRBV10-3 to TRBJ2-1; 10 nucleotides line up with TRBD2. The CDR3 totals 14 residues. V lost 4 bases, J lost 9 bases, and 6 bases stayed unmatched. Germline CDR1 is ENHRY and CDR2 is SYGVKD. This chain's CDR3 is CAISASGGAGEQFF. In DNA, the CDR3 is TGTGCCATCAGTGCAAGCGGGGGGGCCGGTGAGCAGTTCTTC.

J is TRBJ1-1 and V is TRBV15; possible D gene TRBD1, 5 bases. This CDR3 comprises 14 residues. V lost 0 bases and J 4 bases, leaving 9 bases between the germline ends. Germline lookup yields CDR1 LNHNV and CDR2 YYDKDF (reference sequence). The CDR3 here is CATSRDGGGTEAFF. CDR3 nucleotide sequence: TGTGCCACCAGCAGAGATGGGGGGGGCACTGAAGCTTTCTTT. Full variable domain (remainder filled in from reference TRBV15 and TRBJ1-1): DAMVIQNPRYQVTQFGKPVTLSCSQTLNHNVMYWYQQKSSQAPKLLFHYYDKDFNNEADTPDNFQSRRPNTSFCFLDIRSPGLGDTAMYLCATSRDGGGTEAFFGQGTRLTVV.

This clone was detected only a few times. V usage is TRBV20-1 and J usage is TRBJ2-7, with a weak D call TRBD1 (6 bases). V dropped 6 bases and J dropped 5 bases, with 11 bases sitting between them. Per germline, CDR1 DFQATT and CDR2 SNEGSKA (reference sequence). The CDR3 runs to 11 residues. The CDR3 here is CSARDTHEQYF. The CDR3 nucleotides read TGCAGTGCCCGGGACACCCACGAGCAGTACTTC.

The CDR3 loop reads CASRRSLTGNTIYF. Here the CDR3 DNA reads TGTGCCAGCAGGAGGAGCCTAACTGGAAACACCATATATTTT. The chain links TRBV6-5 to TRBJ1-3; D is ambiguous. This CDR3 comprises 14 residues. Deletions cut 6 bases from V and 2 bases from J, with 11 bases between. In germline, CDR1 is MNHEY, CDR2 SVGAGI.

This clone was observed a few times. The chain employs TRBV7-9 and TRBJ1-4, with 8 bases fitting TRBD1. The CDR3 consists of 17 residues. CDR1 is SEHNR, CDR2 FQNEAQ, per germline (reference sequence). V shed 4 bases and J 3 bases; nucleotides not matched to a gene: 10. CDR3 DNA sequence: TGTGCCAGCAGCTCTCACGACAGGGGAAGAGCTAATGAAAAACTGTTTTTT. This translates into CASSSHDRGRANEKLFF.

As regards this clone: Its ends do not fully match the called genes, so a read error is possible. The rearrangement links TRBV5-6 to TRBJ2-7, with a tentative D call TRBD1 (5 bases). The CDR3 has 15 residues. Germline V lookup: CDR1 SGHDT, CDR2 YYEEEE. The CDR3 nucleotides read TGTGCCAGCAGGTTGGTGAGCCCAGGGTCCTACGAGCAGTACTTC. Translating gives CASRLVSPGSYEQYF.

The V call is TRBV29-1, the J call TRBJ1-1, with 8 positions matching TRBD1. CDR1 SQVTM and CDR2 ANQGSEA come from the germline V gene. The CDR3 contains 16 residues. V trimming: 5 bases; J trimming: 0 bases; junction bases outside the gene matches: 11. CDR3 amino acids: CSVRASQGGMNTEAFF. The CDR3 nucleotides are TGCAGCGTTCGGGCATCACAGGGGGGCATGAACACTGAAGCTTTCTTT.